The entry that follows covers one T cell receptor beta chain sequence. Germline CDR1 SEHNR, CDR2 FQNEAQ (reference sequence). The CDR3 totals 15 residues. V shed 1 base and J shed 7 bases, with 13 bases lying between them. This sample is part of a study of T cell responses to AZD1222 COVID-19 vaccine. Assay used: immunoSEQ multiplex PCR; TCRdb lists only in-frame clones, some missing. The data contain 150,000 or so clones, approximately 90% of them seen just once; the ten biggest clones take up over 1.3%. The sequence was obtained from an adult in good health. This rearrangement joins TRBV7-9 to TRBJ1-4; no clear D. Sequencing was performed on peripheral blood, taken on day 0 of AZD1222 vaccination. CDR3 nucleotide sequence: TGTGCCAGCAGCTTAGACGGGGATCGGGGTGAAAAACTGTTTTTT. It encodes CASSLDGDRGEKLFF.